The rows below give T cell receptor beta chains drawn from one sample of a study of blood T cell repertoires in COVID-19. Clones were read by immunoSEQ multiplex PCR, and TCRdb kept only the in-frame ones, dropping some. There are roughly 27,000 clones in the sample; about 77% occur only once, and more than 12% lies in the top ten. The sample was peripheral blood. The receptors stem from a man aged 80 or over with active or convalescent COVID-19. CDR3s include the opening cysteine and the closing phenylalanine or tryptophan. Fields, in order: CDR3 protein, CDR3 DNA, V gene, J gene, D gene, clone size. D genes are given only for firm matches. Only some rows state a clone size, as once, few, many or a class for expanded clones.

CDR3aa: CASSWRGEQFF
CDR3nt: TGTGCCAGCAGCTGGCGGGGGGAACAGTTCTTC
v_gene: TRBV6-2/TRBV6-3
j_gene: TRBJ2-1
d_gene: TRBD2
abundance: .

CDR3aa: CASSETGTSYNEQFF
CDR3nt: TGCGCCAGCAGCGAGACCGGGACTTCATACAATGAGCAGTTCTTC
v_gene: TRBV5-1
j_gene: TRBJ2-1
d_gene: .
abundance: few

CDR3aa: CASIKRSYRDKSSEAFF
CDR3nt: TGTGCCAGCATCAAACGGTCCTACCGGGACAAATCCTCTGAAGCTTTCTTT
v_gene: TRBV2
j_gene: TRBJ1-1
d_gene: .
abundance: .

CDR3aa: CASAHLPGEAFF
CDR3nt: TGTGCTAGTGCGCATCTCCCGGGTGAAGCTTTCTTT
v_gene: TRBV12-5
j_gene: TRBJ1-1
d_gene: .
abundance: .

CDR3aa: CASTAGYGYTF
CDR3nt: TGTGCCAGCACCGCAGGGTATGGCTACACCTTC
v_gene: TRBV2
j_gene: TRBJ1-2
d_gene: .
abundance: few

CDR3aa: CASSFSGTDTQYF
CDR3nt: TGTGCCAGCAGCTTCAGCGGTACAGATACGCAGTATTTT
v_gene: TRBV11-3
j_gene: TRBJ2-3
d_gene: .
abundance: few

CDR3aa: CARDGRGGMFSYEQYF
CDR3nt: TGTGCCAGAGATGGGAGGGGGGGTATGTTTTCCTACGAGCAGTACTTC
v_gene: TRBV27
j_gene: TRBJ2-7
d_gene: .
abundance: .

CDR3aa: CASSPSSGNTIYF
CDR3nt: TGTGCCAGCAGTCCCTCCTCTGGAAACACCATATATTTT
v_gene: TRBV12-3/TRBV12-4
j_gene: TRBJ1-3
d_gene: .
abundance: few

CDR3aa: CASSPGQGLDEQYF
CDR3nt: TGTGCCAGCAGCCCAGGACAGGGGCTAGACGAGCAGTACTTC
v_gene: TRBV6-5
j_gene: TRBJ2-7
d_gene: TRBD1
abundance: few

CDR3aa: CASSLGSVGVYGYTF
CDR3nt: TGTGCCAGCAGCTTGGGTTCAGTAGGAGTCTATGGCTACACCTTC
v_gene: TRBV5-6
j_gene: TRBJ1-2
d_gene: .
abundance: .

CDR3aa: CASSLYTTDTQYF
CDR3nt: TGTGCCAGCAGTTTATACACCACAGATACGCAGTATTTT
v_gene: TRBV12-3/TRBV12-4
j_gene: TRBJ2-3
d_gene: .
abundance: .

CDR3aa: CASSSQGNEQFF
CDR3nt: TGTGCCAGCAGCTCACAGGGAAATGAGCAGTTCTTC
v_gene: TRBV7-3
j_gene: TRBJ2-1
d_gene: .
abundance: few

CDR3aa: CASSERWTGGYTGELFF
CDR3nt: TGTGCCAGCAGCGAGCGATGGACAGGGGGTTACACCGGGGAGCTGTTTTTT
v_gene: TRBV7-6
j_gene: TRBJ2-2
d_gene: TRBD1
abundance: .

CDR3aa: CASSLVVGAKYEQYF
CDR3nt: TGTGCCAGCAGCTTAGTGGTAGGAGCCAAGTACGAGCAGTACTTC
v_gene: TRBV7-9
j_gene: TRBJ2-7
d_gene: .
abundance: few

CDR3aa: CASSQVNRKNYEQYF
CDR3nt: TGCGCCAGCAGCCAAGTAAACAGGAAGAACTACGAGCAGTACTTC
v_gene: TRBV4-3
j_gene: TRBJ2-7
d_gene: .
abundance: few

CDR3aa: CASSYRTASPEAFF
CDR3nt: TGTGCCAGCAGTTATAGGACAGCCTCACCCGAAGCTTTCTTT
v_gene: TRBV6-2/TRBV6-3
j_gene: TRBJ1-1
d_gene: .
abundance: .

CDR3aa: CASSPYSNQPQHF
CDR3nt: TGTGCCAGCAGCCCCTATAGCAATCAGCCCCAGCATTTT
v_gene: TRBV7-2
j_gene: TRBJ1-5
d_gene: .
abundance: .

CDR3aa: CASSQDSGKNTEAFF
CDR3nt: TGTGCCAGCAGCCAAGACTCCGGGAAGAACACTGAAGCTTTCTTT
v_gene: TRBV3-1/TRBV3-2
j_gene: TRBJ1-1
d_gene: .
abundance: .

CDR3aa: CASSQDQESAGVYNEQFF
CDR3nt: TGCGCCAGCAGCCAAGATCAAGAGTCAGCGGGGGTTTACAATGAGCAGTTCTTC
v_gene: TRBV4-1
j_gene: TRBJ2-1
d_gene: TRBD2
abundance: .

CDR3aa: CASSPQGLDGYTF
CDR3nt: TGTGCCAGCTCACCACAGGGGTTGGATGGCTACACCTTC
v_gene: TRBV18
j_gene: TRBJ1-2
d_gene: .
abundance: .

CDR3aa: CASRASGGGTDTQYF
CDR3nt: TGCGCCAGCAGAGCTAGCGGGGGAGGCACAGATACGCAGTATTTT
v_gene: TRBV4-1
j_gene: TRBJ2-3
d_gene: TRBD2
abundance: .

CDR3aa: CASSYANSYNSPLHF
CDR3nt: TGTGCCAGCAGTTACGCGAACAGCTATAATTCACCCCTCCACTTT
v_gene: TRBV6-5
j_gene: TRBJ1-6
d_gene: .
abundance: .

CDR3aa: CSVIGGIGEKLFF
CDR3nt: TGCAGCGTTATAGGGGGAATTGGGGAAAAACTGTTTTTT
v_gene: TRBV29-1
j_gene: TRBJ1-4
d_gene: .
abundance: few

CDR3aa: CASSNRYSGRALQETQYF
CDR3nt: TGTGCCAGTAGTAACAGATATAGCGGGAGGGCCCTCCAAGAGACCCAGTACTTC
v_gene: TRBV19
j_gene: TRBJ2-5
d_gene: TRBD2
abundance: .

CDR3aa: CASSGSGQGLSGYTF
CDR3nt: TGTGCCAGCAGCGGATCGGGACAGGGGTTAAGTGGCTACACCTTC
v_gene: TRBV5-4
j_gene: TRBJ1-2
d_gene: TRBD1
abundance: .

CDR3aa: CASSNMGRENTGELFF
CDR3nt: TGTGCCAGCAGTAATATGGGGCGGGAAAACACCGGGGAGCTGTTTTTT
v_gene: TRBV3-1/TRBV3-2
j_gene: TRBJ2-2
d_gene: .
abundance: .

CDR3aa: CASSPRGGRVYNEQFF
CDR3nt: TGTGCCAGCAGCCCCAGGGGCGGGAGGGTATACAATGAGCAGTTCTTC
v_gene: TRBV7-2
j_gene: TRBJ2-1
d_gene: TRBD2
abundance: .

CDR3aa: CASSTRTRGNEQFF
CDR3nt: TGTGCCAGTAGTACGAGGACTAGAGGGAATGAGCAGTTCTTC
v_gene: TRBV19
j_gene: TRBJ2-1
d_gene: TRBD2
abundance: .

CDR3aa: CSARGAGELFF
CDR3nt: TGCAGCGCCAGGGGCGCCGGGGAGCTGTTTTTT
v_gene: TRBV29-1
j_gene: TRBJ2-2
d_gene: .
abundance: once

CDR3aa: CASRGPGGELFF
CDR3nt: TGCGCCAGCAGGGGGCCGGGCGGGGAGCTGTTTTTT
v_gene: TRBV10-2
j_gene: TRBJ2-2
d_gene: .
abundance: .

CDR3aa: CASIPPGQGYGYTF
CDR3nt: TGTGCCAGTATACCGCCGGGACAGGGCTATGGCTACACCTTC
v_gene: TRBV19
j_gene: TRBJ1-2
d_gene: TRBD1
abundance: .

CDR3aa: CASSRQGQGGTEAFF
CDR3nt: TGTGCCAGCAGCCGGCAGGGGCAGGGCGGCACTGAAGCTTTCTTT
v_gene: TRBV6-5
j_gene: TRBJ1-1
d_gene: .
abundance: .

CDR3aa: CASSGRTGGRKTQYF
CDR3nt: TGTGCCAGCAGTGGACGGACGGGAGGTAGGAAGACCCAGTACTTC
v_gene: TRBV28
j_gene: TRBJ2-5
d_gene: TRBD2
abundance: .

CDR3aa: CASSGTGSHEQYF
CDR3nt: TGTGCCAGCAGCGGGACAGGGAGCCACGAGCAGTACTTC
v_gene: TRBV11-2
j_gene: TRBJ2-7
d_gene: TRBD1
abundance: .

CDR3aa: CASSLGASSTDTQYF
CDR3nt: TGCGCCAGCAGCTTGGGGGCTTCTAGCACAGATACGCAGTATTTT
v_gene: TRBV5-1
j_gene: TRBJ2-3
d_gene: .
abundance: .

CDR3aa: CASSWDRASEQYF
CDR3nt: TGTGCCAGCAGTTGGGACAGGGCCTCCGAGCAGTACTTC
v_gene: TRBV12-3/TRBV12-4
j_gene: TRBJ2-7
d_gene: TRBD1
abundance: few

CDR3aa: CASSVDLSSYNEQFF
CDR3nt: TGTGCCAGCAGCGTAGACCTGAGCTCCTACAATGAGCAGTTCTTC
v_gene: TRBV9
j_gene: TRBJ2-1
d_gene: .
abundance: .